A single T cell receptor (beta chain) is shown here with its context. Its antigen is currently unknown. Other nucleotide sequences from this sample produce the same CDR3. Germline values: CDR1 MNHEY, CDR2 SMNVEV (reference sequence). The germline V and J ends were trimmed by 3 bases and 1 base, with 10 bases remaining between them. CDR3 length: 15 residues. The data are from a study of shared clonotypes between healthy human individuals. Findings of the study overall: Generally, naive subsets (rather than memory subsets) showed larger estimated richness. A handful of donors had about 5% of their naive CD4 clonotypes in common. Researchers sampled only blood; tissue repertoires likely differ.

The authors distributed each subset's genomic DNA evenly over several immunoSEQ plates. TCRdb keeps only in-frame clones here, not all; method: immunoSEQ multiplex PCR. The sample has under 2.5 million clones, around 92% seen once. The TCR originated in a man between 18 and 29 years old in good health. Some clones in this sample may be carry-over from other donors' samples. Source material: naive CD4+ T cells from PBMCs. Subset here: CD45RA+ positively selected. This sequence joins TRBV27 and TRBJ2-1, with D tentatively TRBD2 (6 bases). The CDR3, as DNA: TGTGCCAGCAGTTTTGGAGGGTTATCCTACAATGAGCAGTTCTTC. Translation gives CASSFGGLSYNEQFF.